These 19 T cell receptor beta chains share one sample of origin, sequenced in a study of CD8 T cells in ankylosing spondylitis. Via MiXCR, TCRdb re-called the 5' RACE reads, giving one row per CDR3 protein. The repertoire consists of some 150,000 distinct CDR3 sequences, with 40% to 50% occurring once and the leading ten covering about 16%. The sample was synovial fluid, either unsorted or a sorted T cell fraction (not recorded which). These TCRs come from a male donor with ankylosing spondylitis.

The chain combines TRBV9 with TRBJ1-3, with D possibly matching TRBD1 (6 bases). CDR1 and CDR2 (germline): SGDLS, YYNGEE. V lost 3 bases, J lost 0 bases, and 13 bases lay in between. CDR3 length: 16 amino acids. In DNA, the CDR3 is TGTGCCAGCAGCGGCGACAGGATTGGCTCTGGAAACACCATATATTTT. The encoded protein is CASSGDRIGSGNTIYF.

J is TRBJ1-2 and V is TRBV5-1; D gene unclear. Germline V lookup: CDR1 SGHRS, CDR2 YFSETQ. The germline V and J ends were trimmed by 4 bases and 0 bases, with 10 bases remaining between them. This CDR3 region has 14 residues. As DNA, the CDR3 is TGCGCCAGCAGCCTCCTCACACCTAACTATGGCTACACCTTC. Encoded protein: CASSLLTPNYGYTF. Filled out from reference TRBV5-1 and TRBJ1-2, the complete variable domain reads KAGVTQTPRYLIKTRGQQVTLSCSPISGHRSVSWYQQTPGQGLQFLFEYFSETQRNKGNFPGRFSGRQFSNSRSEMNVSTLELGDSALYLCASSLLTPNYGYTFGSGTRLTVV.

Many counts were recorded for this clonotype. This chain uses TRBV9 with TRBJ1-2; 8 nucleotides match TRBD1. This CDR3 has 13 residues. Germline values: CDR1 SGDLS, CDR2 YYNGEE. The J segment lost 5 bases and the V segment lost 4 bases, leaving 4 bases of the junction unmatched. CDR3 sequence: CASSPGTGYGYTF. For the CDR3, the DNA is TGTGCCAGCAGCCCAGGGACAGGATATGGCTACACCTTC.

The CDR3 DNA follows: TGTGCCAGCAGTTACTCGATGTCGCTAGCAGGCGGTGAGCAGTTCTTC. It translates to CASSYSMSLAGGEQFF. The chain employs TRBV6-5 and TRBJ2-1, with D perhaps matching TRBD2 (5 bases). Per germline, CDR1 MNHEY and CDR2 SVGAGI. This CDR3 is built from 16 residues. Trimming removed 0 bases at V and 9 bases at J, with 18 bases between.

The CDR3 coding sequence is TGTGCCACCAGTGATAGCGACCTTCTGGGGGGCAACACTGAAGCTTTCTTT. Translating gives CATSDSDLLGGNTEAFF. This chain joins TRBV24-1 and TRBJ1-1, with TRBD1 as a possible D gene (6 bases). Germline V lookup: CDR1 KGHDR, CDR2 SFDVKD. V lost 3 bases and J lost 2, with 18 bases in between. The length of the CDR3 is 17 residues.

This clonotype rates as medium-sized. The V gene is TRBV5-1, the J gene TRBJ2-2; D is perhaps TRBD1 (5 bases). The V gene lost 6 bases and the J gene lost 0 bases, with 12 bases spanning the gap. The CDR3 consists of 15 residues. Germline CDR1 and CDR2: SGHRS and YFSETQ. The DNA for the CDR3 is TGCGCCAGCACTAAGGCAGGGACGAACACCGGGGAGCTGTTTTTT. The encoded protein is CASTKAGTNTGELFF.

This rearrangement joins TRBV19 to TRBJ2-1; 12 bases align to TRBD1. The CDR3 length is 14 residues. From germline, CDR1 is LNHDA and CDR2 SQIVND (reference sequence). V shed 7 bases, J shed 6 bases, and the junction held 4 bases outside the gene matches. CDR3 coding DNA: TGTGCCAGTAAGGGACAGGGGGCCCGCAATGAGCAGTTCTTC. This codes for CASKGQGARNEQFF.

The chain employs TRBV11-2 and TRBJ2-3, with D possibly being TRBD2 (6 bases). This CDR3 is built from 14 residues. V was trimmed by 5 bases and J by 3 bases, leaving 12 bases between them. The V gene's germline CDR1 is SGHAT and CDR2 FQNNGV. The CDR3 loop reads CASSSPGVTDTQYF. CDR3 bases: TGTGCCAGCAGCAGTCCGGGAGTAACAGATACGCAGTATTTT.

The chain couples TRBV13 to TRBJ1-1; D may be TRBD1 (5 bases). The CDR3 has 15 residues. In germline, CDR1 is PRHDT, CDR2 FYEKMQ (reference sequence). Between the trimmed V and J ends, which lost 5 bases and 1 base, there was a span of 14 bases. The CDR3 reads CASSPSGGWNTEAFF. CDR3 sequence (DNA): TGTGCCAGCAGCCCTTCGGGGGGGTGGAACACTGAAGCTTTCTTT. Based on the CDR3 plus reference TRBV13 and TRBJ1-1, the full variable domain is AAGVIQSPRHLIKEKRETATLKCYPIPRHDTVYWYQQGPGQDPQFLISFYEKMQSDKGSIPDRFSAQQFSDYHSELNMSSLELGDSALYFCASSPSGGWNTEAFFGQGTRLTVV.

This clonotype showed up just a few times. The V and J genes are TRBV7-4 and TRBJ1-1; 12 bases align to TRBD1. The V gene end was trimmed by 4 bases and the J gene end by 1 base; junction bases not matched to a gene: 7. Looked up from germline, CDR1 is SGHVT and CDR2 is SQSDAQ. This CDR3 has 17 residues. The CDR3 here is CASSSRDRGRGNTEAFF. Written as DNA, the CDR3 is TGTGCCAGCAGCTCCCGGGACAGGGGGCGCGGGAACACTGAAGCTTTCTTT.

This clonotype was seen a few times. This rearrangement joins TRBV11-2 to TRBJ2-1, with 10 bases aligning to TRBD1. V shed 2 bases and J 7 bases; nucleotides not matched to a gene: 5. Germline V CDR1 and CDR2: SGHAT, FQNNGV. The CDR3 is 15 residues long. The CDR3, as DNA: TGTGCCAGCAGCTTACCAACGGACAGGGGGAATGAGCAGTTCTTC. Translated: CASSLPTDRGNEQFF. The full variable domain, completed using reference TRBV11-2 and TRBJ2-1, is EAGVAQSPRYKIIEKRQSVAFWCNPISGHATLYWYQQILGQGPKLLIQFQNNGVVDDSQLPKDRFSAERLKGVDSTLKIQPAKLEDSAVYLCASSLPTDRGNEQFFGPGTRLTVL.

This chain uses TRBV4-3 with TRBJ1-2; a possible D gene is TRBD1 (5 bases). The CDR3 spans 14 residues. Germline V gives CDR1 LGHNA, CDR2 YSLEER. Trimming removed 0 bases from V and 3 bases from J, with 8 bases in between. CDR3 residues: CASSQDGGDYGYTF. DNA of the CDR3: TGCGCCAGCAGCCAAGATGGGGGGGACTATGGCTACACCTTC.

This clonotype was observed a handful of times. Here the CDR3 reads CASSLRGAADTEAFF. The CDR3 DNA reads TGTGCCAGCAGTTTGAGGGGGGCGGCGGACACTGAAGCTTTCTTT. V is TRBV12-3 or TRBV12-4 and J is TRBJ1-1; D is possibly TRBD1 (6 bases). The ends were cut back, 3 bases at V and 3 bases at J, with 14 bases in the middle. This CDR3 is built from 15 residues.

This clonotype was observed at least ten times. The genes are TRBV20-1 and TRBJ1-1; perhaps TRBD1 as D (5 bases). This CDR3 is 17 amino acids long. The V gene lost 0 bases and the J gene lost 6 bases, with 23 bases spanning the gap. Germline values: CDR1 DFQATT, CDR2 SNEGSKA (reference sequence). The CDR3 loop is CSARDSISLGQRAEAFF. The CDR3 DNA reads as TGCAGTGCTAGAGATTCCATATCTCTGGGGCAGCGGGCTGAAGCTTTCTTT.

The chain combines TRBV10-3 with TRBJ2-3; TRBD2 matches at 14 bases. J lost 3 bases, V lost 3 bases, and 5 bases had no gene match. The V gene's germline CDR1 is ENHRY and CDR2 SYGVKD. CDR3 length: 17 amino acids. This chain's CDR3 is CAISEGTSGGLTDTQYF. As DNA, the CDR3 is TGTGCCATCAGTGAAGGGACTAGCGGGGGATTAACAGATACGCAGTATTTT.

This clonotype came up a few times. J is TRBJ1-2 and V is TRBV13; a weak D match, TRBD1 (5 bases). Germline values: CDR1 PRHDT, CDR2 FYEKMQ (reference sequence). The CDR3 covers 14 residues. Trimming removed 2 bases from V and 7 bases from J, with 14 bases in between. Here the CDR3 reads CASSLNRLIGGYTF. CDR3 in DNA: TGTGCCAGCAGCTTAAACAGGTTAATCGGTGGCTACACCTTC.

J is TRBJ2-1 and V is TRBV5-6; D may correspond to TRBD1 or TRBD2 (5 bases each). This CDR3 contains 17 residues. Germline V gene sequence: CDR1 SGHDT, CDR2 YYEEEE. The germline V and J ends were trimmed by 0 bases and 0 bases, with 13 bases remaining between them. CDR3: CASSLDLSGPSYNEQFF. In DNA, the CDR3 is TGTGCCAGCAGCTTGGACCTATCGGGGCCCTCCTACAATGAGCAGTTCTTC.

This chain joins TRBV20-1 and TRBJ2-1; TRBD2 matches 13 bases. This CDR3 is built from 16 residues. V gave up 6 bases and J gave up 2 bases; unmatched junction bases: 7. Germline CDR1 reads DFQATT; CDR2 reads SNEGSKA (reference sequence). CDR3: CSARPGTSGAYNEQFF. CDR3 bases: TGCAGTGCCCGTCCCGGGACTAGCGGGGCCTACAATGAGCAGTTCTTC.

CDR3: CASSEVLAGVSRTGELFF. The CDR3, as DNA: TGTGCCAGCAGTGAAGTCCTAGCGGGAGTGAGTCGGACCGGGGAGCTGTTTTTT. This chain uses TRBV2 with TRBJ2-2; TRBD2 agrees at 10 bases. Trimming at V came to 1 base and at J to 5 bases, leaving 10 bases not matched to a gene. Germline values: CDR1 SNHLY, CDR2 FYNNEI. The CDR3 consists of 18 residues.